Following are 20 T cell receptor beta chains from one sample sequenced in a study of T cells after yellow fever vaccination. One entry per CDR3 protein, called by TCRdb with MiXCR from the 5' RACE reads. In the table there are 500,000 to 700,000 distinct CDR3 sequences, less than 20% of which are singletons. This specimen was PBMCs, taken 15 days after the yellow fever booster vaccination. Receptors originate from a man aged 30 to 45 who received the YFV17D yellow fever vaccine.

This rearrangement joins TRBV29-1 to TRBJ2-7, with 8 bases fitting TRBD1. With V trimmed by 1 base and J by 2 bases, 10 bases remained unmatched. Germline CDR1 SQVTM, CDR2 ANQGSEA. There are 16 residues in the CDR3. The DNA for the CDR3 is TGCAGCGTTGAAGGCCAGGCAGGGGGCCCACCCTACGAGCAGTACTTC. It codes for CSVEGQAGGPPYEQYF.

The rearrangement links TRBV27 to TRBJ2-5; TRBD1 is a possible D gene (5 bases). Germline V lookup: CDR1 MNHEY, CDR2 SMNVEV (reference sequence). Trimming took 4 bases from V and 0 from J, leaving 6 bases between them. The CDR3 length is 13 residues. The CDR3 region is CASSYRYQETQYF. For the CDR3, the DNA is TGTGCCAGCAGTTACAGGTACCAAGAGACCCAGTACTTC.

A few counts support this clonotype. The genes are TRBV7-3 and TRBJ1-6; no firm D call. The germline gives CDR1 SGHTA, CDR2 FQGTGA. With 5 bases removed from V and 10 bases from J, the gap between germline ends came to 15 bases. This CDR3 is built from 14 residues. The CDR3 region has the DNA TGTGCCAGCAGCCTGACCCGGTCAGGATCACCCCTCCACTTT. Its protein is CASSLTRSGSPLHF. The entire variable domain, with the rest obtained from reference TRBV7-3 and TRBJ1-6, is as follows: GAGVSQTPSNKVTEKGKYVELRCDPISGHTALYWYRQSLGQGPEFLIYFQGTGAADDSGLPNDRFFAVRPEGSVSTLKIQRTERGDSAVYLCASSLTRSGSPLHFGNGTRLTVT.

The genes are TRBV12-3 or TRBV12-4 and TRBJ2-1; D possibly corresponds to TRBD2 (5 bases). CDR3 length equals 14 residues. Trimming cost V 7 bases and J 5 bases, with 15 bases left between them. The CDR3 DNA reads as TGTGCCAGCACACGGGCTAGCAGAGACAATGAGCAGTTCTTC. This gives the protein CASTRASRDNEQFF.

The chain couples TRBV15 to TRBJ2-4, with D perhaps given as TRBD1 or TRBD2 (6 bases each). The CDR3 spans 15 residues. The germline V and J ends were trimmed by 6 bases and 11 bases, with 23 bases remaining between them. Germline CDR1 reads LNHNV; CDR2 reads YYDKDF (reference sequence). The DNA of the CDR3 is TGTGCCACCAGTCCGGCTCGGGGGCGAAGTAAGGTTCAGTACTTC. Protein product: CATSPARGRSKVQYF.

The chain is built from TRBV24-1 and TRBJ2-7; a weak D match, TRBD1 (7 bases). The CDR3 is made up of 16 amino acids. The germline V and J ends were trimmed by 4 bases and 1 base, with 16 bases remaining between them. Germline V gene sequence: CDR1 KGHDR, CDR2 SFDVKD. CDR3 in amino acids: CATSDRGTAFSYEQYF. The DNA of the CDR3 is TGTGCCACCAGTGACCGGGGGACAGCCTTTTCCTACGAGCAGTACTTC.

The chain uses TRBV6-5 and TRBJ2-5, with D maybe TRBD1 (6 bases). This CDR3 is 19 amino acids long. Germline V CDR1 and CDR2: MNHEY, SVGAGI. Trimming stripped 0 bases from V and 3 bases from J, with 23 bases between. The CDR3 bases are TGTGCCAGCAGTTACTCGAGAGTGGGGGCTGGGGGAAGAAAAGAGACCCAGTACTTC. Its translation is CASSYSRVGAGGRKETQYF.

This clonotype was observed at least ten times. This chain links TRBV11-2 with TRBJ2-1, with D perhaps matching TRBD1 (6 bases). The germline gives CDR1 SGHAT, CDR2 FQNNGV. The CDR3 covers 15 residues. Trimming took 4 bases from V and 4 from J, leaving 14 bases between them. The CDR3 spells CASSSIMGAYNEQFF. Here the CDR3 DNA reads TGTGCCAGCAGCTCGATTATGGGGGCGTACAATGAGCAGTTCTTC.

The chain joins TRBV10-3 to TRBJ2-7, with 7 bases lining up with TRBD2. Trimming took 7 bases from V and 4 from J; bases not matched to a gene: 10. The CDR3 contains 14 residues. Germline lookup yields CDR1 ENHRY and CDR2 SYGVKD. Here the CDR3 DNA reads TGTGCCATCACCACGCCGGGACTACCATACGAGCAGTACTTC. It codes for CAITTPGLPYEQYF.

The chain carries TRBV27 and TRBJ2-7; 10 bases are a match to TRBD2. This CDR3 has 14 amino acids. Losses at the gene ends were 4 bases for V and 5 bases for J; bases not matched to a gene: 5. Germline V CDR1 and CDR2: MNHEY, SMNVEV (reference sequence). CDR3 sequence (DNA): TGTGCCAGCAGTTGGGCTAGCGGGAGTAACGAGCAGTACTTC. Its translation: CASSWASGSNEQYF.

The CDR3 bases are TGTGCCAGCATTCAATCACTGGGGGGCGAGCAGTACTTC. This gives the protein CASIQSLGGEQYF. The chain carries TRBV3-1 and TRBJ2-7; tentative D call: TRBD2 (6 bases). V was shortened by 7 bases and J by 6 bases, with 16 bases between the two germline ends. Germline V lookup: CDR1 LGHDT, CDR2 YNNKEL (reference sequence). This CDR3 region has 13 residues.

The chain links TRBV12-3 or TRBV12-4 to TRBJ2-2; D perhaps matches TRBD2 (6 bases). Trimming cost V 3 bases and J 4 bases, with 12 bases left between them. This CDR3 is 15 amino acids long. The CDR3 bases are TGTGCCAGCAGTTTGGGGGGAGTTCTCACCGGGGAGCTGTTTTTT. It is translated as CASSLGGVLTGELFF.

This clonotype was seen a few times. This chain connects TRBV6-5 to TRBJ2-6, with 8 bases identical to TRBD1. The CDR3 runs 18 residues. Germline values: CDR1 MNHEY, CDR2 SVGAGI. V lost 1 base to trimming and J lost 1 base; unmatched junction nucleotides: 6. DNA of the CDR3: TGTGCCAGCAGTTACTTGGCAGGGGGCACTTCTGGGGCCAACGTCCTGACTTTC. Protein product: CASSYLAGGTSGANVLTF.

In its sample, this clonotype was seen a few times. The rearrangement links TRBV14 to TRBJ2-2; D gene unclear. Germline V gives CDR1 SGHDN, CDR2 FVKESK. Trimming left V 6 bases short and J 1 base short, with 6 bases between. CDR3 length: 13 amino acids. As DNA, the CDR3 is TGTGCCAGCAGGAGGCAGAACACCGGGGAGCTGTTTTTT. Translated: CASRRQNTGELFF.

The chain recombines TRBV28 with TRBJ1-2; no firm D call. The germline V and J ends were trimmed by 2 bases and 13 bases, with 11 bases remaining between them. The length of the CDR3 is 11 residues. Germline CDR1 and CDR2: MDHEN and SYDVKM. The CDR3 DNA reads as TGTGCCAGCAGTTTAGGAACAGAGTTCACCTTC. Translation: CASSLGTEFTF.

CDR3 in amino acids: CASSVGGVARDEQFF. In DNA form, the CDR3 reads TGTGCCAGCAGCGTAGGTGGAGTAGCGAGGGATGAGCAGTTCTTC. V usage is TRBV9 and J usage is TRBJ2-1; D is possibly TRBD2 (5 bases). V was cut by 0 bases and J by 8 bases, with 15 bases left in between. The CDR3 loop spans 15 amino acids. CDR1 SGDLS and CDR2 YYNGEE come from the germline V gene.

The chain uses TRBV27 and TRBJ2-2; 9 bases map to TRBD2. V lost 0 bases to trimming and J lost 4 bases; unmatched junction nucleotides: 9. CDR3 length: 18 amino acids. Per the germline V gene, CDR1 is MNHEY and CDR2 is SMNVEV (reference sequence). The CDR3 sequence is CASSLSGGSGRITGELFF. CDR3 in DNA: TGTGCCAGCAGTTTATCTGGGGGTAGCGGGAGAATCACCGGGGAGCTGTTTTTT.

This clonotype was seen a few times. The chain links TRBV29-1 to TRBJ2-5, with 10 bases fitting TRBD2. The CDR3 spans 14 residues. Looked up from germline, CDR1 is SQVTM and CDR2 is ANQGSEA. V lost 3 bases to trimming and J lost 3 bases; unmatched junction nucleotides: 4. DNA of the CDR3: TGCAGCGTTGACGGAGCGGGAGGGAAAGAGACCCAGTACTTC. Translating gives CSVDGAGGKETQYF.

This clonotype has just a few counts. The chain carries TRBV28 and TRBJ1-2; D is ambiguous. The CDR3 runs 15 residues. Trimming cost V 2 bases and J 5 bases, with 15 bases left between them. The germline CDR1 and CDR2 sequences are MDHEN and SYDVKM. The CDR3 loop is CASSLDFHMKYGYTF. The DNA for the CDR3 is TGTGCCAGCAGTTTAGACTTCCACATGAAATATGGCTACACCTTC.

This clonotype was found a few times. V and J are TRBV5-4 and TRBJ2-5; a weak D match, TRBD2 (6 bases). Germline CDR1 reads SGHNT; CDR2 reads YYREEE (reference sequence). The V and J ends lost 6 bases and 9 bases respectively, with 21 bases between them. This CDR3 is built from 14 residues. This CDR3 is CASTTRDLPGAQYF. CDR3 DNA sequence: TGTGCCAGCACTACCCGGGACTTACCCGGGGCCCAGTACTTC.